This T cell receptor (beta chain) was retrieved from a study of T cell responses to AZD1222 COVID-19 vaccine. Study observations and caveats: It was only after the peak T cell response that any repertoires were sampled. Females outnumbered males among donors, who were mostly white British; clonal diversity was possibly underestimated.

The ends were cut back, 4 bases at V and 2 bases at J, with 16 bases in the middle. This CDR3 is 15 amino acids long. CDR1 and CDR2 (germline): SGHRS, YFSETQ. Concerning this clone itself: The target antigen is unknown.

TCRdb's copy holds only in-frame clones and misses some; the assay was immunoSEQ multiplex PCR. The repertoire includes 95,000 to 150,000 clones, around 93% of them detected once, and around 5.1% sits in the top ten. V usage is TRBV5-1 and J usage is TRBJ2-7, with D perhaps being TRBD1 or TRBD2 (6 bases each). Sequenced here: peripheral blood, sampled 28 days after the second AZD1222 dose. The TCR originated in an adult who received the AZD1222 COVID-19 vaccine. The CDR3 DNA follows: TGCGCCAGCAGCCCCGGGGGCGGACAAGCCTACGAGCAGTACTTC. This sequence encodes CASSPGGGQAYEQYF.